This passage covers 32 T cell receptor beta chains from one sample sequenced in a study of cytomegalovirus exposure and HLA in healthy donors. Primers: 60 Vbeta forward and 13 Jbeta reverse. Only in-frame clones appear in the TCRdb table, and some are missing; sequencing was by immunoSEQ multiplex PCR. The sample has about 130,000 clones, about 74% seen once. Input material: PBMCs. Receptor source: a man between 35 and 55 years old in good health and CMV-seropositive.

J is TRBJ1-4 and V is TRBV6-1, with unresolved D. V shed 2 bases and J shed 7 bases, with 14 bases lying between them. The germline V gene has CDR1 MNHNS and CDR2 SASEGT. The CDR3 runs to 15 residues. The CDR3 coding sequence is TGTGCCAGCAGTGAAAACCAGGCCGCCGCTGAAAAACTGTTTTTT. It is translated as CASSENQAAAEKLFF.

The V gene is TRBV5-4, the J gene TRBJ1-1, with D possibly TRBD1 on 5 matching bases. CDR1 SGHNT and CDR2 YYREEE come from the germline V gene (reference sequence). V was cut by 0 bases and J by 7 bases, with 16 bases left in between. The length of the CDR3 is 15 residues. CDR3 nucleotide sequence: TGTGCCAGCAGCTTGGGGGGACTCCGAGCGGGTGAAGCTTTCTTT. This codes for CASSLGGLRAGEAFF.

In DNA, the CDR3 is TGTGCCAGCAGCTCCGGGTGGGAGGAGCAGTTCTTC. It translates to CASSSGWEEQFF. The chain joins TRBV11-3 to TRBJ2-1; a possible D gene is TRBD2 (5 bases). The CDR3 contains 12 residues. V lost 4 bases, J lost 10 bases, and 11 bases lay in between. Looked up from germline, CDR1 is SGHNT and CDR2 is YENEEA. The whole variable domain, filled in from reference TRBV11-3 and TRBJ2-1, reads EAGVVQSPRYKIIEKKQPVAFWCNPISGHNTLYWYLQNLGQGPELLIRYENEEAVDDSQLPKDRFSAERLKGVDSTLKIQPAELGDSAVYLCASSSGWEEQFFGPGTRLTVL.

This clone was seen a single time. The chain employs TRBV10-1 and TRBJ2-4, with 8 bases matching TRBD1. This CDR3 spans 16 amino acids. With V trimmed by 6 bases and J by 1 base, 8 bases remained unmatched. Germline assignment: CDR1 WNHNN and CDR2 SYGVQD (reference sequence). The CDR3 region has the DNA TGCGCCAGCAGCTCCAGGGGGCTAGGCGCCAAAAACATTCAGTACTTC. Translating it yields CASSSRGLGAKNIQYF.

This clone appeared a single time. The chain links TRBV30 to TRBJ2-1; 7 bases match TRBD2. Looked up from germline, CDR1 is GTSNPN and CDR2 is SVGIG (reference sequence). J gave up 0 bases and V 1 base, and 3 bases lay outside the gene matches. This CDR3 spans 15 amino acids. CDR3 sequence reads: CAWSDGGTSYNEQFF. The CDR3 DNA is TGTGCCTGGAGTGACGGGGGGACCTCCTACAATGAGCAGTTCTTC.

The rearrangement links TRBV7-8 to TRBJ2-2; 10 bases are shared with TRBD2. This CDR3 contains 17 residues. CDR1 SGHVS and CDR2 FQNEAQ come from the germline V gene. V dropped 1 base and J dropped 4; count of bases not matched to a gene: 6. CDR3 nucleotides: TGTGCCAGCAGCTTAGAGGGTAGCGGGAGGATCACCGGGGAGCTGTTTTTT. Translating gives CASSLEGSGRITGELFF.

The chain recombines TRBV27 with TRBJ2-3; the match to TRBD2 covers 7 bases. J was trimmed by 2 bases and V by 4 bases; bases with no gene match: 6. CDR3 length equals 15 residues. CDR1 and CDR2 from the germline V gene are MNHEY and SMNVEV (reference sequence). The CDR3 is CASSSGTTYTDTQYF. The CDR3 nucleotides are TGTGCCAGCAGTTCCGGGACTACCTACACAGATACGCAGTATTTT.

This clone was counted once. The gene calls are TRBV6-5 and TRBJ1-1; 7 bases fit TRBD1. The V segment lost 6 bases and the J segment 4 bases; nucleotides outside the gene matches: 8. Germline V gene sequence: CDR1 MNHEY, CDR2 SVGAGI. The CDR3 spans 14 residues. The CDR3 region has the DNA TGTGCCAGCAGGGGGGGCAGGGGGTTCACTGAAGCTTTCTTT. Its protein is CASRGGRGFTEAFF.

The chain recombines TRBV28 with TRBJ1-1; D is unresolved. Looked up from germline, CDR1 is MDHEN and CDR2 is SYDVKM. CDR3 length: 15 residues. Trimming left V 1 base short and J 0 bases short, with 9 bases between. The CDR3: CASSLYREVNTEAFF. The CDR3 DNA sequence: TGTGCCAGCAGTTTATATAGAGAGGTGAACACTGAAGCTTTCTTT.

The V call is TRBV7-9, the J call TRBJ1-5; D is unclear. The CDR3 is 16 amino acids. CDR1 SEHNR and CDR2 FQNEAQ come from the germline V gene (reference sequence). Trimming left V 5 bases short and J 0 bases short, with 14 bases between. CDR3 loop: CASSGSSLGSNQPQHF. The CDR3 DNA follows: TGTGCCAGCAGCGGGAGTTCCCTGGGTAGCAATCAGCCCCAGCATTTT.

The chain links TRBV27 to TRBJ2-2, with TRBD2 matching over 7 bases. This CDR3 region has 16 residues. The V gene's germline CDR1 is MNHEY and CDR2 SMNVEV (reference sequence). V gave up 1 base and J gave up 3 bases; unmatched junction bases: 5. The CDR3 nucleotides read TGTGCCAGCAGTTTATGGGCAGGGAGGGACACCGGGGAGCTGTTTTTT. This gives the protein CASSLWAGRDTGELFF.

V is TRBV7-6 and J is TRBJ2-7, with D tentatively TRBD2 (7 bases). This CDR3 comprises 14 residues. Germline loops: CDR1 SGHVS, CDR2 FNYEAQ. Trimming cost V 4 bases and J 0 bases, with 10 bases left between them. In DNA, the CDR3 is TGTGCCAGCAGCTGGGGGGGCAACTCCTACGAGCAGTACTTC. This translates into CASSWGGNSYEQYF. The full variable domain, in which reference TRBV7-6 and TRBJ2-7 provide the parts outside the CDR3, is GAGVSQSPRYKVTKRGQDVALRCDPISGHVSLYWYRQALGQGPEFLTYFNYEAQQDKSGLPNDRFSAERPEGSISTLTIQRTEQRDSAMYRCASSWGGNSYEQYFGPGTRLTVT.

In DNA, the CDR3 is TGTGCCAGCAGTCCCGGGACAGGGTTCTACGAGCAGTACTTC. Translation: CASSPGTGFYEQYF. The genes are TRBV7-9 and TRBJ2-7; 9 bases are shared with TRBD1. V lost 6 bases, J lost 3 bases, and 6 bases stayed unmatched. CDR3 size: 14 residues. Germline V gives CDR1 SEHNR, CDR2 FQNEAQ (reference sequence). Full variable domain (remainder filled in from reference TRBV7-9 and TRBJ2-7): DTGVSQNPRHKITKRGQNVTFRCDPISEHNRLYWYRQTLGQGPEFLTYFQNEAQLEKSRLLSDRFSAERPKGSFSTLEIQRTEQGDSAMYLCASSPGTGFYEQYFGPGTRLTVT.

The genes are TRBV11-2 and TRBJ2-3; TRBD2 aligns across 8 bases. V gave up 1 base and J gave up 0 bases; unmatched junction bases: 0. Germline V gene sequence: CDR1 SGHAT, CDR2 FQNNGV. This CDR3 spans 15 amino acids. CDR3 bases: TGTGCCAGCAGCTTAGCGGGGGGGAGCACAGATACGCAGTATTTT. Translating gives CASSLAGGSTDTQYF. Using reference TRBV11-2 and TRBJ2-3 for the parts outside the CDR3, the full variable domain is EAGVAQSPRYKIIEKRQSVAFWCNPISGHATLYWYQQILGQGPKLLIQFQNNGVVDDSQLPKDRFSAERLKGVDSTLKIQPAKLEDSAVYLCASSLAGGSTDTQYFGPGTRLTVL.

This clone was seen just once. The rearrangement links TRBV15 to TRBJ2-3; the match to TRBD1 covers 10 bases. Trimming cost V 0 bases and J 4 bases; bases outside gene matches: 4. Per germline, CDR1 LNHNV and CDR2 YYDKDF (reference sequence). CDR3 length: 16 amino acids. CDR3 amino acids: CATSREGQGGPDTQYF. CDR3 sequence (DNA): TGTGCCACCAGCAGAGAAGGACAGGGGGGCCCAGATACGCAGTATTTT.

V and J are TRBV30 and TRBJ2-1, with TRBD2 matching over 11 bases. In germline, CDR1 is GTSNPN, CDR2 SVGIG (reference sequence). The length of the CDR3 is 15 residues. J gave up 7 bases and V 0 bases, and 5 bases lay outside the gene matches. The CDR3 is CAWSVLAGAGNEQFF. The CDR3, as DNA: TGTGCCTGGAGTGTACTAGCGGGGGCAGGGAATGAGCAGTTCTTC.

J is TRBJ1-1 and V is TRBV18; D uncertain. Trimming removed 8 bases at V and 0 bases at J, with 10 bases between. The CDR3 runs 13 residues. From germline, CDR1 is KGHSH and CDR2 LQKENI. The CDR3 protein is CASQGSLNTEAFF. The CDR3, as DNA: TGTGCCAGCCAAGGGAGTTTGAACACTGAAGCTTTCTTT.

This chain joins TRBV5-1 and TRBJ1-2, with D unresolved. With 0 bases removed from V and 8 bases from J, the gap between germline ends came to 5 bases. In germline, CDR1 is SGHRS, CDR2 YFSETQ. This CDR3 comprises 11 residues. The CDR3 nucleotides read TGCGCCAGCAGCTTGGACAGCGGCTACACCTTC. It is translated as CASSLDSGYTF.

This clone has more than one count but fewer than ten. V usage is TRBV9 and J usage is TRBJ2-6, with TRBD2 matching 7 bases. V lost 3 bases to trimming and J lost 0 bases; unmatched junction nucleotides: 0. This CDR3 has 15 residues. Germline V CDR1 and CDR2: SGDLS, YYNGEE. The CDR3 region has the DNA TGTGCCAGCAGCGCTAGCGGCTCTGGGGCCAACGTCCTGACTTTC. As protein: CASSASGSGANVLTF.

The chain joins TRBV27 to TRBJ2-2, with TRBD1 as a possible D gene (5 bases). The germline V gene encodes CDR1 MNHEY and CDR2 SMNVEV (reference sequence). This CDR3 has 16 amino acids. Trimming shortened V by 8 bases and J by 6 bases, and 22 bases separated the two germline ends. CDR3 sequence: CASQVLGAGNAGELFF. Here the CDR3 DNA reads TGTGCCAGCCAGGTCCTTGGGGCAGGGAATGCCGGGGAGCTGTTTTTT.

The chain is built from TRBV4-1 and TRBJ1-5; D unclear. The CDR3 is 15 amino acids. The germline V gene encodes CDR1 MGHRA and CDR2 YSYEKL. Trimming took 0 bases from V and 9 from J, leaving 15 bases between them. In DNA form, the CDR3 reads TGCGCCAGCAGCCAAGAAGCAGGCGGGCCTCGGCCCCAGCATTTT. This encodes CASSQEAGGPRPQHF.

The chain carries TRBV11-3 and TRBJ2-3, with D perhaps TRBD2 (7 bases). CDR1 and CDR2 from the germline V gene are SGHNT and YENEEA. V was clipped by 1 base and J by 0 bases, with 11 bases between them. The CDR3 runs to 16 residues. The CDR3 coding sequence is TGTGCCAGCAGCTTAGGGGGGGGCTCTAGCACAGATACGCAGTATTTT. It is translated as CASSLGGGSSTDTQYF.

The chain has TRBV6-1 and TRBJ1-2; TRBD1 matches 10 bases. CDR1 MNHNS and CDR2 SASEGT come from the germline V gene. V lost 7 bases and J lost 3; bases outside the gene matches: 8. The CDR3 is 15 residues long. The CDR3 DNA follows: TGTGCCAGCACTGGGGGACAGGGGCTTTACTATGGCTACACCTTC. This encodes CASTGGQGLYYGYTF.

The V and J genes are TRBV11-2 and TRBJ1-4, with D possibly matching TRBD1 (5 bases). V was pared by 4 bases and J by 0 bases, with 15 bases between. This CDR3 is built from 17 residues. Germline loops: CDR1 SGHAT, CDR2 FQNNGV. The CDR3 loop reads CASSSHVRGTTNEKLFF. CDR3 DNA sequence: TGTGCCAGCAGCTCACACGTAAGGGGAACAACTAATGAAAAACTGTTTTTT.

This clone was recorded once. V is TRBV15 and J is TRBJ2-1, with a weak D call TRBD1 (5 bases). CDR1 LNHNV and CDR2 YYDKDF come from the germline V gene (reference sequence). Between the trimmed V and J ends, which lost 0 bases and 6 bases, there was a span of 12 bases. This CDR3 is 15 amino acids long. This chain's CDR3 is CATSRDIRQGNEQFF. CDR3 DNA sequence: TGTGCCACCAGCAGAGATATTAGGCAGGGCAATGAGCAGTTCTTC.

The V call is TRBV7-9, the J call TRBJ2-2; D perhaps matches TRBD1 (6 bases). In germline, CDR1 is SEHNR, CDR2 FQNEAQ (reference sequence). Trimming left V 5 bases short and J 6 bases short, with 16 bases between. The CDR3 loop spans 15 amino acids. CDR3 amino acids: CASSQQGREAGELFF. The CDR3 coding sequence is TGTGCCAGCAGCCAACAGGGAAGGGAAGCCGGGGAGCTGTTTTTT.

V usage is TRBV5-1 and J usage is TRBJ1-1, with D maybe TRBD1 (5 bases). Trimming took off 2 bases at V and 1 base at J, with 9 bases between the two ends. Per germline, CDR1 SGHRS and CDR2 YFSETQ. This CDR3 has 14 residues. The CDR3 region has the DNA TGCGCCAGCAGCTTCCGCACAGGGAACACTGAAGCTTTCTTT. Translating gives CASSFRTGNTEAFF.

This clone came up once. The chain has TRBV9 and TRBJ2-1; TRBD2 agrees at 13 bases. V was pared by 4 bases and J by 8 bases, with 6 bases of the junction left unmatched. The germline CDR1 and CDR2 sequences are SGDLS and YYNGEE. There are 15 residues in the CDR3. Here the CDR3 reads CASSPGLAGDHEQFF. The CDR3 nucleotides read TGTGCCAGCAGCCCTGGACTAGCGGGAGACCATGAGCAGTTCTTC.

In this sample, this clone turned up a few times. The DNA for the CDR3 is TGTGCCAGCAGCGGACTGACCGGGACTACCTCCTACGAGCAGTACTTC. It encodes CASSGLTGTTSYEQYF. The chain recombines TRBV2 with TRBJ2-7; 7 positions match TRBD2. The germline gives CDR1 SNHLY, CDR2 FYNNEI. The CDR3 runs to 16 residues. V trimming: 6 bases; J trimming: 0 bases; junction bases outside the gene matches: 11.

The chain joins TRBV2 to TRBJ2-7; D perhaps matches TRBD1 (5 bases). The V gene lost 6 bases and the J gene lost 0 bases, with 12 bases spanning the gap. The germline CDR1 and CDR2 sequences are SNHLY and FYNNEI. This CDR3 spans 14 amino acids. CDR3 in DNA: TGTGCCAGCAGCCGACAGCAACGCTCCTACGAGCAGTACTTC. It specifies CASSRQQRSYEQYF.

The rearrangement uses TRBV7-8 and TRBJ1-5, with a tentative D call TRBD1 (5 bases). V shed 5 bases and J shed 3 bases, with 14 bases lying between them. Germline CDR1 is SGHVS and CDR2 is FQNEAQ. The CDR3 is 15 amino acids. CDR3 residues: CASSPLSGSNQPQHF. The DNA for the CDR3 is TGTGCCAGCAGCCCCCTATCAGGGTCCAATCAGCCCCAGCATTTT.

The chain combines TRBV6-1 with TRBJ2-2, with TRBD1 identical over 9 bases. With V trimmed by 2 bases and J by 7 bases, 5 bases remained unmatched. Germline V gene data show CDR1 as MNHNS and CDR2 as SASEGT. The CDR3 has 15 amino acids. For the CDR3, the DNA is TGTGCCAGCAGTGAACGGGGACAGGGCGGCGGGGAGCTGTTTTTT. Translating it yields CASSERGQGGGELFF.